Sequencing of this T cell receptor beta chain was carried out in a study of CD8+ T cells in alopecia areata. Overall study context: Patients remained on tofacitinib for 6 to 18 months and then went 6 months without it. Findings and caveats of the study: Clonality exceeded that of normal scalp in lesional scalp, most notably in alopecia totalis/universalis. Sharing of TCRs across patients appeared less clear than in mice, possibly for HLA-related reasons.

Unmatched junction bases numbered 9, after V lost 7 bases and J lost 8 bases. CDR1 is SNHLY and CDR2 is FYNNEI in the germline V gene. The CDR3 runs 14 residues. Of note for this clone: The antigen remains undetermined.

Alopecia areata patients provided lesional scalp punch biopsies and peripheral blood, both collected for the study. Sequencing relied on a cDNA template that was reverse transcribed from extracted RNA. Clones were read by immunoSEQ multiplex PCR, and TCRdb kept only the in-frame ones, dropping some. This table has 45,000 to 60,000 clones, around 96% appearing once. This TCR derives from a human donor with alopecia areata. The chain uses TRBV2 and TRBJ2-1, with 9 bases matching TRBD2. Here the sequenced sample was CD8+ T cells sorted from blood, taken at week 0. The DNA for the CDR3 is TGTGCCAGCACAGGTAGTAGCGGGGGCCATGAGCAGTTCTTC. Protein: CASTGSSGGHEQFF.